This T cell receptor beta chain was identified during a study of blood T cells in healthy people across ages. The CDR3 runs to 15 residues. After removal of 5 bases from V and 1 base from J, the junction contained 6 bases not matched to a gene. Germline V CDR1 and CDR2: MNHNY, SVGAGI (reference sequence). The use of a sample-barcoded 5' primer and a J-beta primer mix characterized a second PCR of roughly 6 to 12 cycles. Every cDNA was tagged by a template-switch adaptor with 12 random nucleotides. MiXCR, run by TCRdb on the 5' RACE reads, gives a single entry per CDR3 protein. The sample carries around 900,000 distinct CDR3 sequences, just over 50% recorded once. Investigators took about 10 milliliters of peripheral blood from every donor. With each sample, at least 5 micrograms of total RNA were extracted.

Sequenced material: blood. The rearrangement uses TRBV6-6 and TRBJ2-3, with TRBD2 matching 7 bases. The clonotype comes from a woman aged 60-75 years in good health. CDR3 in DNA: TGTGCCAGCAGTCCTCATGCGGGGGGCACAGATACGCAGTATTTT. Amino acids: CASSPHAGGTDTQYF.